This entry concerns a single T cell receptor beta chain. It has no known antigen specificity. Per-nucleotide qualities are absent, and no much larger clonotype sits a single base away. Another Seattle source contributed samples from volunteer blood donors who had recovered from COVID-19. The collaborating institutions used their own protocols to collect whole blood in K2EDTA tubes. For TCRbeta analysis, collaborators shipped samples as frozen whole blood, isolated PBMCs, or DNA extracted from either of those sample types. TCRbeta CDR3 regions were amplified from genomic DNA using the immunoSEQ Assay, a bias-controlled multiplex PCR. Turning to the authors' computational methods: Within the assay, amplification of reference gene primers was used to estimate how many nucleated cells each sample contained. Sequence reads were collapsed and filtered to measure the absolute abundance of every unique TCRbeta CDR3 rearrangement. Productive Simpson clonality was computed per sample as the square root of Simpson's diversity index over productive rearrangements. TCRdb took over this immuneACCESS table, retaining in-frame rearrangements with V and J assigned. Such tables are incomplete; in checked studies, under half of the missing clones stem from an unresolved V gene, and the remainder is unexplained. V, J and clone size are taken as reported in that table, and D and trimming were inferred from the DNA itself. The sample profile shows about 280,000 clones; approximately 91% of them were found once. 0.94% of the sample belongs to the ten largest clones.

This sample was taken from a study of blood T cell repertoires in COVID-19 (dated by TCRdb to about 2020). At the level of the whole study: Samples covering the acute and convalescent phases of COVID-19 were provided by collaborators in the United States, Italy and Spain. The material from the prospective study consisted of cDNA or gDNA derived from T cells, B-cell-depleted T cells, or PBMCs. Deeply sampled blood TCRbeta repertoires from subjects exposed to, actively infected with, or recovered from COVID-19 were included in the dataset. A freely available public database, intended as a resource for researchers studying the immune response to SARS-CoV-2, is where the repertoires were released. Samples were obtained from the ongoing ImmuneRACE study (first 160 participants) and from over a thousand subjects provided by 6 global collaborators. A de-identified subject ID, COVID-19 status, age in years and sex were almost always included in the sample metadata. Where available, HLA class I and class II types were obtained from metadata supplied by the sample provider rather than from assay-based typing.

Taken from cysteine to phenylalanine, the CDR3 has 17 residues. Just CDR3 DNA is preserved here, 51 bases in frame from base 1. V gives up 5 bases and J gives up 4 bases, and the segment between their germline ends measures 18 bases. CDR1 and CDR2, looked up from the germline V gene (reference sequence), are LNHDA and SQIVND. Broader findings and caveats from the paper: The amount of clinical and demographic metadata varied by source and participant and was provided uncurated.

This clonotype was sampled from a woman aged 40 to 50 who had recovered from COVID-19. Recombination joined TRBV19 with TRBJ2-6; TRBD2 is a weak D gene call, 5 bases matching. What was sequenced was peripheral blood. The CDR3 reads CASSSSLYGVGANVLTF. The nucleotide sequence is given as TGTGCCAGTAGTTCCAGCCTTTACGGGGTAGGGGCCAACGTCCTGACTTTC.